Listed below are T cell receptor beta chains from one sample, sequenced in a study of cytomegalovirus exposure and HLA in healthy donors. The data were produced by immunoSEQ multiplex PCR, yet TCRdb's version contains in-frame clones alone and is incomplete. This sample yields 150,000 to 200,000 clones, of which approximately 86% are seen a single time; around 2% belongs to the top ten. Input material: PBMCs. Source of these receptors: a man aged 25-45 years in good health and CMV-seropositive. CDR3s include the opening cysteine and the closing phenylalanine or tryptophan. D genes are given only for firm matches. Not all rows give a size; the values are once, few, many and, for expanded clones, a class.

size: -; J: TRBJ2-5; V: TRBV6-1; D: TRBD2; DNA: TGTGCCAGCACCCTAGCGGGGGGCAGGGAGACCCAGTACTTC; CDR3: CASTLAGGRETQYF
size: -; J: TRBJ2-1; V: TRBV5-1; D: -; DNA: TGCGCCAGCAGCTTGGGCGACTACAATGAGCAGTTCTTC; CDR3: CASSLGDYNEQFF
size: many; J: TRBJ2-7; V: TRBV18; D: -; DNA: TGTGCCAGCTCACCCCAGATTTACGAGCAGTACTTC; CDR3: CASSPQIYEQYF
size: -; J: TRBJ2-1; V: TRBV20-1; D: -; DNA: TGCAGTGCTAGACCTTACAATGAGCAGTTCTTC; CDR3: CSARPYNEQFF
size: -; J: TRBJ2-7; V: TRBV5-1; D: TRBD1; DNA: TGCGCCAGCTTTCCGGGGACAGGTAGCGAGCAGTACTTC; CDR3: CASFPGTGSEQYF
size: -; J: TRBJ1-1; V: TRBV27; D: -; DNA: TGTGCCAGCAGTATGAAACAGGCGAACACTGAAGCTTTCTTT; CDR3: CASSMKQANTEAFF
size: few; J: TRBJ2-7; V: TRBV5-6; D: -; DNA: TGTGCCAGCATCCAGACTAACTCCTACGAGCAGTACTTC; CDR3: CASIQTNSYEQYF
size: -; J: TRBJ2-2; V: TRBV27; D: TRBD2; DNA: TGTGCCAGCAGTTTAACTGCCAGCGGGGGGATAAACACCGGGGAGCTGTTTTTT; CDR3: CASSLTASGGINTGELFF
size: -; J: TRBJ2-6; V: TRBV27; D: TRBD2; DNA: TGTGCCAGCTGGGGGGGGAGCTCTGGGGCCAACGTCCTGACTTTC; CDR3: CASWGGSSGANVLTF
size: few; J: TRBJ1-6; V: TRBV27; D: -; DNA: TGTGCCAGCTCGAGGGTTAATTCACCCCTCCACTTT; CDR3: CASSRVNSPLHF
size: few; J: TRBJ1-6; V: TRBV25-1; D: TRBD1; DNA: TGTGCCAGCAGTGGCGGGACAGGGGGCTCACCCCTCCACTTT; CDR3: CASSGGTGGSPLHF
size: -; J: TRBJ2-7; V: TRBV21-1; D: -; DNA: TGTGCCAGCAGCGACTATTTCTACGAGCAGTACTTC; CDR3: CASSDYFYEQYF
size: -; J: TRBJ2-2; V: TRBV6-5; D: -; DNA: TGTGCCAGCAGTTACGGCCTGAAAAACACCGGGGAGCTGTTTTTT; CDR3: CASSYGLKNTGELFF
size: -; J: TRBJ2-1; V: TRBV4-3; D: TRBD2; DNA: TGCGCCAGCAGCCACCCAACCGCAGCGGGGGATTATAGTGAGCAGTTCTTC; CDR3: CASSHPTAAGDYSEQFF
size: -; J: TRBJ2-5; V: TRBV15; D: -; DNA: TGTGCCACCAGCAGAGACGGTGCCGGTCAAGAGACCCAGTACTTC; CDR3: CATSRDGAGQETQYF
size: -; J: TRBJ2-1; V: TRBV5-1; D: TRBD2; DNA: TGCGCCAGCCAACCTAGCGGGGGGAACTCCTACAATGAGCAGTTCTTC; CDR3: CASQPSGGNSYNEQFF
size: -; J: TRBJ2-7; V: TRBV7-9; D: TRBD1; DNA: TGTGCCAGCAGCTGGGACAGGATGGCCTACGAGCAGTACTTC; CDR3: CASSWDRMAYEQYF
size: once; J: TRBJ2-1; V: TRBV5-4; D: -; DNA: TGTGCCAGCAGCAAAAGCGGTTCTCCCTACAATGAGCAGTTCTTC; CDR3: CASSKSGSPYNEQFF
size: -; J: TRBJ2-7; V: TRBV7-2; D: TRBD1; DNA: TGTGCCAGCAGCTTAGACCCCGGGACAGGGGCCTACGAGCAGTACTTC; CDR3: CASSLDPGTGAYEQYF
size: -; J: TRBJ2-3; V: TRBV5-1; D: TRBD2; DNA: TGCGCCAGCAGCTCTTTCGCGGGACTAGCGGGGCCCGCTAGCACAGATACGCAGTATTTT; CDR3: CASSSFAGLAGPASTDTQYF
size: -; J: TRBJ1-2; V: TRBV29-1; D: TRBD1; DNA: TGCAGCGTTGAGGGGACAGTCGCAAACGGCTATGGCTACACCTTC; CDR3: CSVEGTVANGYGYTF
size: -; J: TRBJ1-5; V: TRBV7-9; D: TRBD1; DNA: TGTGCCAGCAGCCCAGGGGGACAGGGAAGCAATCAGCCCCAGCATTTT; CDR3: CASSPGGQGSNQPQHF
size: -; J: TRBJ1-2; V: TRBV27; D: -; DNA: TGTGCCAGCAGTTTAGGGGTAGGACAGACAGCTAACTATGGCTACACCTTC; CDR3: CASSLGVGQTANYGYTF